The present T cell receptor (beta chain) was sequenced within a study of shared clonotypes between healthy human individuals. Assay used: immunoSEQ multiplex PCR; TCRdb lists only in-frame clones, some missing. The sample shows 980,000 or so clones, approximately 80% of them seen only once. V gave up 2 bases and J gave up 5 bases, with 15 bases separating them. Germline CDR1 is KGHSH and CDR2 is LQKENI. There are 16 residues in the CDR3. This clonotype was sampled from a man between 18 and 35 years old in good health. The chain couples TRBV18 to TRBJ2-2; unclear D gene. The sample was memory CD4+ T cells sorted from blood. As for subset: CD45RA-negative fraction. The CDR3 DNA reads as TGTGCCAGCTCACCAAAGGTGGCAGTGAAGACCGGGGAGCTGTTTTTT. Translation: CASSPKVAVKTGELFF.